This record covers a single T cell receptor (beta chain). V gave up 3 bases and J gave up 2 bases, with 21 bases separating them. The germline CDR1 and CDR2 sequences are SGHRS and YFSETQ. The CDR3 is 17 amino acids. These data are taken from a study of shared clonotypes between healthy human individuals. This table comes from immunoSEQ multiplex PCR, and its TCRdb copy is limited to in-frame clones, with some not included. The sample shows fewer than 2.5 million clones, approximately 94% of them seen only once. This sequence was found in a man aged 18 to 29 in good health. Some clones in this sample may be carry-over from other donors' samples. The genes are TRBV5-1 and TRBJ2-7, with D possibly matching TRBD1 (6 bases). The sample taken for sequencing was naive CD4+ T cells from PBMCs. Sample subset: CD45RA+ positively selected. CDR3 in amino acids: CASSWILGRGSTYEQYF. The DNA for the CDR3 is TGCGCCAGCAGCTGGATATTGGGCAGGGGCTCAACCTACGAGCAGTACTTC.